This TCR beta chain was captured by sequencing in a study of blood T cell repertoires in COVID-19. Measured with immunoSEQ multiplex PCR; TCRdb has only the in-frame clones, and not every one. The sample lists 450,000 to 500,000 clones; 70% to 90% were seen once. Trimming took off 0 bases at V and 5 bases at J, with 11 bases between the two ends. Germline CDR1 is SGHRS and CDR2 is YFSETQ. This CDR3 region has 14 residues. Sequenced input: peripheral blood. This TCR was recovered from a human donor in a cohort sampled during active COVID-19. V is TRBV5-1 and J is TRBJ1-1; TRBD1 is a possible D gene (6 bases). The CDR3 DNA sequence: TGCGCCAGCAGCTTGGGGGCCCAGGGGACTGAAGCTTTCTTT. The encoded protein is CASSLGAQGTEAFF.